Following are 30 T cell receptor beta chains from one sample sequenced in a study of cytomegalovirus exposure and HLA in healthy donors. Primers: 60 Vbeta forward and 13 Jbeta reverse. Generated by immunoSEQ multiplex PCR, the TCRdb table keeps only in-frame clones and is missing some. The sample yields some 150,000 clones, 75% to 90% seen once. Sequencing input: PBMCs. The receptors come from a woman under 40 in good health and CMV-seronegative.

This rearrangement joins TRBV12-5 to TRBJ2-3; 10 bases fit TRBD1. The germline V gene has CDR1 LGHNT and CDR2 FRNRAP. The CDR3 is made up of 14 amino acids. V shed 4 bases, J shed 6 bases, and the junction held 4 bases outside the gene matches. The CDR3 region has the DNA TGTGCTAGTGGTTCGGGACAGGGGAGGGATACGCAGTATTTT. Residues: CASGSGQGRDTQYF. Drawing the rest from reference TRBV12-5 and TRBJ2-3, the complete variable domain is DARVTQTPRHKVTEMGQEVTMRCQPILGHNTVFWYRQTMMQGLELLAYFRNRAPLDDSGMPKDRFSAEMPDATLATLKIQPSEPRDSAVYFCASGSGQGRDTQYFGPGTRLTVL.

This clone has a handful of counts. This chain joins TRBV27 and TRBJ2-1, with 11 bases matching TRBD1. The germline CDR1 and CDR2 sequences are MNHEY and SMNVEV (reference sequence). V lost 5 bases, J lost 8 bases, and 11 bases stayed unmatched. The CDR3 sequence is 16 residues long. CDR3 region: CASSPDKGQGGDEQFF. The CDR3 DNA reads as TGTGCCAGCAGTCCCGATAAGGGACAGGGGGGAGATGAGCAGTTCTTC.

V and J are TRBV28 and TRBJ2-1; 16 nucleotides agree with TRBD2. CDR1 is MDHEN and CDR2 is SYDVKM in the germline V gene. CDR3 size: 16 residues. V was pared by 3 bases and J by 9 bases, with 5 bases of the junction left unmatched. The CDR3: CASSFPGTSGRGEQFF. The CDR3 coding sequence is TGTGCCAGCAGTTTCCCCGGGACTAGCGGGAGGGGTGAGCAGTTCTTC. Complete variable domain (other parts from reference TRBV28 and TRBJ2-1): DVKVTQSSRYLVKRTGEKVFLECVQDMDHENMFWYRQDPGLGLRLIYFSYDVKMKEKGDIPEGYSVSREKKERFSLILESASTNQTSMYLCASSFPGTSGRGEQFFGPGTRLTVL.

The chain combines TRBV4-3 with TRBJ2-1, with 7 nucleotides matching TRBD1. J was trimmed by 4 bases and V by 1 base; bases with no gene match: 4. The CDR3 consists of 15 residues. Per the germline V gene, CDR1 is LGHNA and CDR2 is YSLEER. CDR3 coding DNA: TGCGCCAGCAGCCAAGTCAGGGGGATTTACAATGAGCAGTTCTTC. Its translation: CASSQVRGIYNEQFF.

This clone was observed a single time. CDR3 protein: CASRTQGFGNQPQHF. The CDR3 DNA follows: TGTGCCAGCAGAACTCAGGGTTTCGGCAATCAGCCCCAGCATTTT. The chain joins TRBV28 to TRBJ1-5; a weak D match, TRBD1 (5 bases). V shed 6 bases and J shed 2 bases, with 14 bases lying between them. In germline, CDR1 is MDHEN, CDR2 SYDVKM. The CDR3 is made up of 15 amino acids.

The chain has TRBV29-1 and TRBJ2-1; possibly TRBD1 for D (6 bases). Germline values: CDR1 SQVTM, CDR2 ANQGSEA. Trimming cost V 7 bases and J 2 bases, with 12 bases left between them. There are 13 residues in the CDR3. DNA of the CDR3: TGCAGCGCAGAGGCAGGGGCCTACAATGAGCAGTTCTTC. It encodes CSAEAGAYNEQFF.

The rearrangement joins TRBV6-1 to TRBJ1-2, with D perhaps TRBD1 (6 bases). V was trimmed by 5 bases and J by 2 bases, leaving 9 bases between them. This CDR3 has 13 residues. Germline V lookup: CDR1 MNHNS, CDR2 SASEGT. CDR3 nucleotide sequence: TGTGCCAGCAGTCGCACAGGGAACTATGGCTACACCTTC. It is translated as CASSRTGNYGYTF.

The count of this clone is one. The genes are TRBV6-5 and TRBJ1-3; TRBD1 agrees at 9 bases. CDR1 MNHEY and CDR2 SVGAGI come from the germline V gene. Germline trimming cut 2 bases from V and 1 base from J; bases unmatched to any gene: 0. This CDR3 is 15 amino acids long. The CDR3 protein is CASSYGTGSGNTIYF. CDR3 sequence (DNA): TGTGCCAGCAGTTACGGGACAGGGTCTGGAAACACCATATATTTT.

As DNA, the CDR3 is TGTGCCAGCAGTCCCGGGACAGTAACCTACGAGCAGTACTTC. It is translated as CASSPGTVTYEQYF. V is TRBV7-6 and J is TRBJ2-7; 7 bases are shared with TRBD1. Germline CDR1 reads SGHVS; CDR2 reads FNYEAQ. V dropped 6 bases and J dropped 2; count of bases not matched to a gene: 7. The CDR3 contains 14 residues.

This clone was seen a few times. The chain links TRBV30 to TRBJ1-5, with 7 positions matching TRBD1. The V gene's germline CDR1 is GTSNPN and CDR2 SVGIG (reference sequence). CDR3 length: 13 residues. The junction had 3 bases not matched to a gene; V was cut back by 2 bases and J by 5 bases. The CDR3 region has the DNA TGTGCCTGGAGTAGGGACAGTTATCAGCCCCAGCATTTT. Translation gives CAWSRDSYQPQHF.

The chain joins TRBV6-6 to TRBJ2-1; 9 bases line up with TRBD2. Germline CDR1 is MNHNY and CDR2 is SVGAGI (reference sequence). The CDR3 is made up of 16 amino acids. V lost 5 bases to trimming and J lost 3 bases; unmatched junction nucleotides: 8. DNA for the CDR3: TGTGCCAGCAGTCCATGGACTAGCGCATACTACAATGAGCAGTTCTTC. It translates to CASSPWTSAYYNEQFF.

This chain connects TRBV28 to TRBJ2-2; 12 bases line up with TRBD2. This CDR3 is built from 16 residues. From germline, CDR1 is MDHEN and CDR2 SYDVKM. With V trimmed by 8 bases and J by 0 bases, 4 bases remained unmatched. CDR3 protein: CASGGLAGTNTGELFF. As DNA, the CDR3 is TGTGCCAGCGGGGGACTAGCGGGTACGAACACCGGGGAGCTGTTTTTT.

The genes are TRBV30 and TRBJ2-5; 9 bases are shared with TRBD1. This CDR3 has 15 amino acids. Germline V gives CDR1 GTSNPN, CDR2 SVGIG (reference sequence). V lost 4 bases, J lost 5 bases, and 11 bases stayed unmatched. The chain's CDR3 is CAWTPTGQGWETQYF. CDR3 bases: TGTGCCTGGACTCCTACCGGACAGGGGTGGGAGACCCAGTACTTC. Together with reference TRBV30 and TRBJ2-5, the CDR3 gives the full variable domain: SQTIHQWPATLVQPVGSPLSLECTVEGTSNPNLYWYRQAAGRGLQLLFYSVGIGQISSEVPQNLSASRPQDRQFILSSKKLLLSDSGFYLCAWTPTGQGWETQYFGPGTRLLVL.

V gene TRBV18 combines with J gene TRBJ2-7, with D unresolved. CDR3 size: 12 residues. Germline V gene data show CDR1 as KGHSH and CDR2 as LQKENI. V lost 4 bases and J 4 bases, leaving 8 bases between the germline ends. DNA of the CDR3: TGTGCCAGCTCACTAAACATGTACGAGCAGTACTTC. Translation: CASSLNMYEQYF. Supplemented by reference TRBV18 and TRBJ2-7, the full variable domain reads NAGVMQNPRHLVRRRGQEARLRCSPMKGHSHVYWYRQLPEEGLKFMVYLQKENIIDESGMPKERFSAEFPKEGPSILRIQQVVRGDSAAYFCASSLNMYEQYFGPGTRLTVT.

The rearrangement joins TRBV6-6 to TRBJ2-1, with D possibly TRBD2 on 5 matching bases. Looked up from germline, CDR1 is MNHNY and CDR2 is SVGAGI (reference sequence). V was clipped by 5 bases and J by 0 bases, with 5 bases between them. The CDR3 spans 13 residues. The CDR3: CASSGSSYNEQFF. As DNA, the CDR3 is TGTGCCAGCAGTGGGAGCTCCTACAATGAGCAGTTCTTC.

Concerning this clone itself: The sample contains more than one DNA sequence encoding this CDR3. The chain employs TRBV5-1 and TRBJ1-2; maybe TRBD1 (5 bases). The CDR3 covers 12 residues. Germline V gene sequence: CDR1 SGHRS, CDR2 YFSETQ. Trimming took off 5 bases at V and 6 bases at J, with 11 bases between the two ends. CDR3 DNA: TGCGCCAGCAGGCCCGAGACAGATGGCTACACCTTC. Its translation is CASRPETDGYTF.

V is TRBV4-1 and J is TRBJ1-3, with TRBD1 identical over 7 bases. The CDR3 totals 18 residues. CDR1 and CDR2 (germline): MGHRA, YSYEKL. Germline trimming cut 3 bases from V and 0 bases from J; bases unmatched to any gene: 11. In DNA, the CDR3 is TGCGCCAGCAGCCAGACTTTCCCGACAGGGCTCTCTGGAAACACCATATATTTT. Amino acid sequence: CASSQTFPTGLSGNTIYF.

This clone occurred once. V and J are TRBV7-8 and TRBJ2-7; 12 bases fit TRBD2. CDR3 length: 15 residues. V lost 6 bases and J lost 5; bases outside the gene matches: 8. Germline V CDR1 and CDR2: SGHVS, FQNEAQ. The DNA of the CDR3 is TGTGCCAGCAGGGAGCGACTAGCGGGAGTCCACGAGCAGTACTTC. Translating gives CASRERLAGVHEQYF.

The rearrangement joins TRBV6-4 to TRBJ2-1; 8 bases line up with TRBD2. V shed 0 bases, J shed 6 bases, and the junction held 1 base outside the gene matches. Germline-derived CDR1 and CDR2 are MRHNA and SNTAGT. The CDR3 runs 14 residues. The CDR3 DNA is TGTGCCAGCAGTGACTCGACTAGCGCCAATGAGCAGTTCTTC. Protein: CASSDSTSANEQFF.

The rearrangement joins TRBV30 to TRBJ1-4; D not resolved. The CDR3 extends over 16 amino acids. Germline CDR1 and CDR2: GTSNPN and SVGIG (reference sequence). Trimming pared 0 bases from V and 3 bases from J, leaving 14 bases between. CDR3 residues: CAWSVRMRVANEKLFF. The CDR3 region has the DNA TGTGCCTGGAGTGTACGAATGAGGGTGGCTAATGAAAAACTGTTTTTT.

This chain joins TRBV9 and TRBJ2-1; 7 bases fit TRBD2. The length of the CDR3 is 16 residues. V trimming: 0 bases; J trimming: 6 bases; junction bases outside the gene matches: 9. Germline V CDR1 and CDR2: SGDLS, YYNGEE. CDR3 protein: CASSVGGRVIPNEQFF. The CDR3 DNA is TGTGCCAGCAGCGTAGGAGGGAGGGTCATCCCCAATGAGCAGTTCTTC.

The rearrangement joins TRBV5-1 to TRBJ2-3; 7 bases fit TRBD1. Looked up from germline, CDR1 is SGHRS and CDR2 is YFSETQ. This CDR3 contains 17 residues. The V and J ends lost 0 bases and 1 base, in that order; junction bases with no gene match: 8. CDR3 amino acids: CASSLALDRDGTDTQYF. CDR3 in DNA: TGCGCCAGCAGCTTGGCCCTAGACAGGGACGGCACAGATACGCAGTATTTT.

This clone was detected only once. The chain employs TRBV30 and TRBJ2-7; D is unclear. Trimming shortened V by 2 bases and J by 2 bases, and 10 bases separated the two germline ends. Germline V gene sequence: CDR1 GTSNPN, CDR2 SVGIG (reference sequence). There are 13 residues in the CDR3. The CDR3 nucleotides are TGTGCCTGGAGTTTCGGTTCCCCCTACGAGCAGTACTTC. It encodes CAWSFGSPYEQYF.

The chain carries TRBV5-1 and TRBJ2-2; 8 bases line up with TRBD2. V trimming: 3 bases; J trimming: 4 bases; junction bases outside the gene matches: 11. CDR1 is SGHRS, CDR2 YFSETQ, per germline. The CDR3 consists of 17 residues. DNA for the CDR3: TGCGCCAGCAGCTCCCTGGATCGGCTAGCGGGCACCGGGGAGCTGTTTTTT. Translating gives CASSSLDRLAGTGELFF.

The rearrangement joins TRBV2 to TRBJ1-1, with 10 bases lining up with TRBD1. Unmatched junction bases numbered 4, after V lost 8 bases and J lost 4 bases. The germline CDR1 and CDR2 sequences are SNHLY and FYNNEI. CDR3 size: 13 residues. The CDR3 here is CASGQGVGTEAFF. CDR3 DNA sequence: TGTGCCAGCGGACAGGGGGTCGGCACTGAAGCTTTCTTT.

The chain carries TRBV6-1 and TRBJ1-4; D ambiguous. The CDR3 covers 15 residues. Looked up from germline, CDR1 is MNHNS and CDR2 is SASEGT. Trimming took 3 bases from V and 3 from J, leaving 11 bases between them. CDR3 in amino acids: CASSDTVPPNEKLFF. CDR3 DNA sequence: TGTGCCAGCAGTGACACAGTACCCCCTAATGAAAAACTGTTTTTT.

The chain joins TRBV7-2 to TRBJ2-5, with 7 bases lining up with TRBD2. The DNA matches TRBJ2-7 better at its end, which makes the J call doubtful. This CDR3 contains 18 residues. In germline, CDR1 is SGHTA, CDR2 FQGNSA. The CDR3 coding sequence is TGTGCCAGCAGCTTAACCTGGGGCCGTCGGACTAGGAACTACGAGCAGTACTTC. Translating it yields CASSLTWGRRTRNYEQYF.

V and J are TRBV21-1 and TRBJ2-3; the D call TRBD1 from the table was never checked on the DNA. TRBV21-1 is deemed a pseudogene. This CDR3 spans 21 amino acids. The CDR3 bases are TGTGCCAGCAGCAAAAGTCCAGTTCTGGACACACCTCATACTAGCACAGATACGCAGTATTTT. It translates to CASSKSPVLDTPHTSTDTQYF.

The chain uses TRBV5-5 and TRBJ1-1; D uncertain. Germline V CDR1 and CDR2: SGHKS, YYEKEE (reference sequence). The CDR3 contains 14 residues. Trimming took off 0 bases at V and 8 bases at J, with 14 bases between the two ends. CDR3 nucleotide sequence: TGTGCCAGCAGCTTGGAATTCCGAGGCCTCGAAGCTTTCTTT. Residues: CASSLEFRGLEAFF.

The rearrangement uses TRBV6-1 and TRBJ1-5; D is undetermined. The V and J ends lost 0 bases and 3 bases respectively, with 9 bases between them. The CDR3 runs to 15 residues. In germline, CDR1 is MNHNS, CDR2 SASEGT. CDR3 sequence: CASSEATIHNQPQHF. The CDR3 DNA reads as TGTGCCAGCAGTGAAGCGACAATCCACAATCAGCCCCAGCATTTT.